Listed here is a single T cell receptor (beta chain). This clone was recorded a few times. Its antigen target is currently unknown. It has no much larger one-base neighbor in the sample; base qualities were not kept. The cohort was made up of several hundred healthy bone marrow donors. At the time of sampling, all cohort members were nominally healthy, though unrecorded immune exposures were likely present. The donor was CMV seronegative and was included in the group of hundreds of seronegative cohort members. Each donor provided a peripheral blood sample, and peripheral blood mononuclear cells were used for TCR beta sequencing. The Qiagen DNeasy Blood Extraction Kit was used to extract genomic DNA from the blood cell samples. This sample is drawn from a study of cytomegalovirus exposure and HLA in healthy donors (dated by TCRdb to the late 2010s). Some background on the complete study: An earlier analysis of roughly 500 of the donors reported 276 Gb of sequence data and around 120 million unique TCR beta sequences obtained from approximately 180 million T cells. Roughly 300 gigabases of sequencing data and some 85 million unique TCR sequences were included in an early release covering about 700 HLA-typed donors. Among the roughly 400 genotyped donors, approximately 77% belonged to the genetic ancestry cluster associated with self-reported Caucasian donors. The aim of the study was to test whether cataloging public T cell receptors could identify signatures of past pathogen exposure. The study profiled the T cell repertoires of approximately 700 subjects by immunosequencing and related them to cytomegalovirus serostatus. Along with the approximately 620-subject first cohort, a separate validation cohort of over a hundred different subjects was used. To predict cytomegalovirus infection status, the study brought together high-throughput TCR immunosequencing, statistical association of individual TCRs with disease status, and machine learning. To study patterns of TCR occurrence, a later analysis re-analyzed previously published TCR beta repertoires from around 700 donors and added high-resolution HLA genotyping. Rather than using new phenotypic data, the later analysis identified candidate immune exposures from TCR beta sequences and from how often those sequences occurred across donors. An earlier analysis of several hundred of the donors used high-throughput TCR beta sequencing to judge whether each TCR beta V gene segment behaved as functional or pseudogenic. Alongside the repertoire data, information on donor age, sex, ethnicity and CMV serostatus was compiled. Genome-wide SNP genotypes for about 55% of the roughly 670 donors were used in a later genetic analysis, which treated that subset as a discovery cohort. All discovery cohort repertoires had been generated on a single sequencing platform. Class I and class II HLA loci were covered by the typing at four-digit resolution. The number of donors typed differed by locus, with roughly 620-640 for A, B, C, DRB1 and DQB1, approximately 500 for DQA1, 600 to 610 for DPA1, and about 450 for DPB1. Several DR-DQ haplotypes were handled as single units for association and clustering, since linkage in the cohort was strong. Across around 400 genotyped donors of the cohort, an average of about 220,000 unique TCR beta nucleotide sequences per donor were sequenced, and roughly 17% of those sequences were non-productive. Study-level results and caveats: The 87-base-pair reads could not distinguish some IMGT-functional V segments, including TRBV6-2 and TRBV6-3, so those segments were excluded. A further reported finding was that TCR beta sequences accurately predicted the HLA-A and HLA-B alleles for most subjects in the first cohort. This cohort had only TCR beta chains sequenced, and the lack of alpha or paired-chain data limited which features could be detected. According to a later analysis, most CMV-associated TCR beta chains appeared to be HLA-restricted, and the HLA associations seemed to be driven largely by CMV exposure. In both the original and validation cohorts, the classifier was reported to diagnose cytomegalovirus status with high specificity and sensitivity. Broadly in line with IMGT annotations, most TCR beta V segments showed up in productive rearrangements about 87% or about 30% of the time in an earlier analysis of several hundred of the donors. In a later genetic analysis, fewer N-insertions in productive TCRs were reported among donors in an Asian-associated ancestry cluster than the approximately 670-donor mean. In vitro tests confirmed that a few of the cytomegalovirus-associated TCR beta chains recognize cytomegalovirus antigens. According to a later analysis, parvovirus B19, influenza, CMV and Epstein-Barr virus appeared linked to several top co-occurrence clusters. Immune exposure information for the cohort was limited to CMV serostatus. A later analysis found that TCR association rates varied across HLA loci, with DRB1 alleles showing the most associated TCRs and HLA-C alleles the fewest. Because some donors lacked HLA typing at each locus, the association tests relied only on the typed subset. Linkage disequilibrium might explain the correlated functional status among segregating V segments, but an unknown experimental factor could not be ruled out. Because counts were too low, under 20 rarely observed V segments, including chromosome 9 orphons, were left out of the earlier analysis of approximately 500 of the donors. Strong co-occurrence of HLA alleles, especially DR and DQ, made assigning TCR associations to individual alleles difficult. A cluster of highly shared sequence variants was judged likely to be a technical artifact of the sequencing pipeline. Specific HLA alleles were associated with 15,000 to 20,000 TCR beta sequences at a false discovery rate of 0.05 in a later analysis. Presence/absence analyses assumed roughly uniform sequencing depth across donors, an assumption that may not hold. While some public TCRs were present in many individuals, most TCR sequences turned up only very rarely across donors. In a later genetic analysis, a missense DCLRE1C variant was associated with V-gene and J-gene trimming of TCR beta chains, and the association was replicated in an independent cohort. Compared with equally common non-associated chains, HLA-associated TCR beta chains in a later analysis were more clonally expanded and had lower generation probabilities. The study listed approximately 150 TCR beta chains as associated with cytomegalovirus. According to the authors, the approach could potentially be generalized to other disease states and immunological phenotypes.

Here V drops 4 bases and J drops 7 bases, and the junction holds 12 bases not matched to any gene. There are 17 amino acids in the CDR3, from cysteine to phenylalanine inclusive. The entry retains the CDR3 DNA only, 51 bases that are in frame from base 1. The method was the immunoSEQ multiplex PCR assay. A mixture of 60 forward primers for TCR Vbeta segments and 13 reverse primers for TCR Jbeta segments was used in the multiplex PCR. The CDR3 region of rearranged TCR beta genes was amplified from genomic DNA by a multiplex PCR assay. The amplified TCR beta libraries were sequenced on the Illumina HiSeq System as 87-base-pair reads. In the original analysis: A later analysis tallied 75 million to 95 million unique TCR beta chains across the 650 to 750 repertoires, and approximately 9.9 million of those chains were shared by two or more donors. A nearest-neighbor algorithm error-corrected the raw reads and collapsed the reads into unique sequences, merging closely related sequences to remove PCR and sequencing errors. CDR3 sequences were aligned to IMGT reference sequences to assign V, D and J gene segments. Each retained sequence needed at least a six-nucleotide match to both a V gene segment and a J gene segment. Rearrangements were called productive when the CDR3 lacked stop codons and stayed in frame with V and J; all others were non-productive. CDR3 was defined by IMGT convention, running from the second conserved V-encoded cysteine to the conserved J-encoded phenylalanine. In an earlier analysis of more than 550 of the donors, sequences lacking an unambiguous match to a single V gene segment were excluded. An earlier analysis of 587 of the donors called V segments functional above 56.7% productive rearrangements and segregating when the between-donor standard deviation exceeded 5%. To diagnose cytomegalovirus status from the catalog of TCR beta chain sequences, a statistical classification framework was built. A later analysis assigned V and J genes by comparing TCR nucleotide sequences with IMGT/GENE-DB human TR gene sequences. In a later analysis, CDR3 sequences and most-parsimonious VDJ recombination scenarios were assigned using the TCRdist pipeline. In a later analysis, each TCR beta chain was defined by its CDR3 amino acid sequence together with its V-gene family, and reads without a unique V-gene family were excluded. In a later analysis, fewer than 600 highly shared, low-generation-probability nucleotide sequences were removed to address suspected cross-contamination and a sequencing artifact. In a later analysis, a clonal expansion index was calculated for each public chain from normalized within-repertoire ranks of inferred template counts. Generation probabilities in a later analysis came from a VDJ recombination model fitted to out-of-frame rearrangements, and those results were checked against IGoR. In a later analysis, hypergeometric tests were used to score TCR-TCR, TCR-HLA and TCR-CMV co-occurrence, with a repertoire-size bias correction applied to TCR pairs. False discovery rates were estimated in a later analysis by permuting HLA or CMV assignments 20 times. In a later analysis, co-occurring TCRs were grouped with DBSCAN, and TCRdist sequence similarity was added when clustering was performed within HLA-allele-positive subsets. Repertoires with fewer than 30,000 or more than 120,000 public chains, plus five repertoires with anomalous nucleotide sharing, were excluded from co-occurrence clustering. The immuneACCESS repertoire file appears here via TCRdb, limited to in-frame rearrangements. These files lack a portion of the clones; in checked studies, under half of the deficit traces to unresolved V genes, and the cause of the others is not known. V and J calls plus clone size are reproduced from that table; the DNA served to infer D and trimming. The sample table lists approximately 130,000 clones, more than 60% of them with a count of one. The top ten constitute about 1.7% of the sample.

Sequencing was carried out using PBMCs. The receptor was isolated from a woman in her thirties or forties in good health and CMV-seronegative. The V gene is TRBV5-3 and the J gene is TRBJ1-6, and 9 junctional nucleotides match TRBD1. TRBV5-3 is given ORF status, its function remaining uncertain. DNA sequence: TGTGCCAGAAGCCCCGGGCGCGACAGGGGGAACAATTCACCCCTCCACTTT. Translation gives CARSPGRDRGNNSPLHF.